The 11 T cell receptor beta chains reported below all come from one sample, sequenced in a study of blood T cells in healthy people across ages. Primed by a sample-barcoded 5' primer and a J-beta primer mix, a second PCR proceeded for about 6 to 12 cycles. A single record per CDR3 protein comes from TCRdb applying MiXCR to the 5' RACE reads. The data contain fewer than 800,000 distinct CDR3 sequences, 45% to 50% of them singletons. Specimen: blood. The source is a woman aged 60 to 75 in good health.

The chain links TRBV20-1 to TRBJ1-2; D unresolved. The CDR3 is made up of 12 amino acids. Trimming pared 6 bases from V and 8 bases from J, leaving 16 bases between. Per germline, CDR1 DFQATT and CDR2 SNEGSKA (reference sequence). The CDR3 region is CSAGVISRGYTF. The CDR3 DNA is TGCAGTGCCGGAGTGATTTCTCGGGGCTACACCTTC.

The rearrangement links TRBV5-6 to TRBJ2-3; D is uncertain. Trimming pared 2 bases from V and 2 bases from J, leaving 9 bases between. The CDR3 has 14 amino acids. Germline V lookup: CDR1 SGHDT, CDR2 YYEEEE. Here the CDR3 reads CASSFMDATDTQYF. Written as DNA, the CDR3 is TGTGCCAGCAGCTTCATGGACGCCACAGATACGCAGTATTTT.

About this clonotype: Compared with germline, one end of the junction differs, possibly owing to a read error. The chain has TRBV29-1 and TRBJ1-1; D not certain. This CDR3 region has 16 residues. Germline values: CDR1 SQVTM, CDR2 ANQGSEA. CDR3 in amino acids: CSALERLAVLNTGAFF. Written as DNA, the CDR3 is TGCAGCGCCCTCGAGAGACTTGCCGTTTTGAACACTGGAGCTTTCTTT. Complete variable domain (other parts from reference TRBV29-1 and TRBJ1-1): SAVISQKPSRDICQRGTSLTIQCQVDSQVTMMFWYRQQPGQSLTLIATANQGSEATYESGFVIDKFPISRPNLTFSTLTVSNMSPEDSSIYLCSALERLAVLNTGAFFGQGTRLTVV.

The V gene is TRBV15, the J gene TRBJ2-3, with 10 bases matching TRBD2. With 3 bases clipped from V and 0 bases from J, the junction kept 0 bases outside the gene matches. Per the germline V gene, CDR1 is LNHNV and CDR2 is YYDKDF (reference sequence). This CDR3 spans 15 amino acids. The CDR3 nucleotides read TGTGCCACCAGCAGGACTAGCGGGAGCACAGATACGCAGTATTTT. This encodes CATSRTSGSTDTQYF.

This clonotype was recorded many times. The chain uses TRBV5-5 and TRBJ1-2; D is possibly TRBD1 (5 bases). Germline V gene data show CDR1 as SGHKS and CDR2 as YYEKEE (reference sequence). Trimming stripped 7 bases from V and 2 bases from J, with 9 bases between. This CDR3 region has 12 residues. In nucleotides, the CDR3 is TGTGCCAGCCAGGGCCGAAACTATGGCTACACCTTC. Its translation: CASQGRNYGYTF.

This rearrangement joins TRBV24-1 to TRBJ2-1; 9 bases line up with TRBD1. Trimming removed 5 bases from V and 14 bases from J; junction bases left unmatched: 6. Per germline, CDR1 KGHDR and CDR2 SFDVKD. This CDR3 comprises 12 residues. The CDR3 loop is CATSVQDRGEFF. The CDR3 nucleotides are TGTGCCACCAGTGTCCAGGACAGGGGTGAGTTCTTC.

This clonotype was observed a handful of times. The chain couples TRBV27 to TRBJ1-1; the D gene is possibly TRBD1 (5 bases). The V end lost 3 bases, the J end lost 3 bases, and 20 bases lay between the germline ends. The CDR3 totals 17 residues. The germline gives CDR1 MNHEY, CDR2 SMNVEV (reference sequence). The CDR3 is CASSFAWAAGPYTEAFF. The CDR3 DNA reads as TGTGCCAGCAGTTTTGCGTGGGCTGCGGGACCTTACACTGAAGCTTTCTTT.

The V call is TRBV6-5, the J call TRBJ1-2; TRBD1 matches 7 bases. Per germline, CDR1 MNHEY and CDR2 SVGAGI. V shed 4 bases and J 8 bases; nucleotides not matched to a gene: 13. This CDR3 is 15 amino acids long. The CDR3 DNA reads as TGTGCCAGCAGTTTTTCAGCCGGGACAGTCTCGGGCTACACCTTC. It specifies CASSFSAGTVSGYTF.

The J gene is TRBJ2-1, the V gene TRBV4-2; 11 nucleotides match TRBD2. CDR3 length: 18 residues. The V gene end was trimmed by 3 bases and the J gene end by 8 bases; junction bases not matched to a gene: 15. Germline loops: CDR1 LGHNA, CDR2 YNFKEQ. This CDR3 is CASSQDPPGSGRADEQFF. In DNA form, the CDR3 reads TGTGCCAGCAGCCAGGACCCCCCGGGTAGCGGGAGGGCGGATGAGCAGTTCTTC.

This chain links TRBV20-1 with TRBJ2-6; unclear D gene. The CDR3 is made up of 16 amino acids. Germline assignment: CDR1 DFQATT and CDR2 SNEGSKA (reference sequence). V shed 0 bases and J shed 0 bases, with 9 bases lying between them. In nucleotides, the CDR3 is TGCAGTGCTAGAGATGGCAGGCGCTCTGGGGCCAACGTCCTGACTTTC. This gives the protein CSARDGRRSGANVLTF.

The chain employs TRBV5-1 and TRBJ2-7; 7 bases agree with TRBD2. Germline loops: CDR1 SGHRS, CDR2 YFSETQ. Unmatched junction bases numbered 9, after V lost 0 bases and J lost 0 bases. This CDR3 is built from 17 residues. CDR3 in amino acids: CASSLVGGGRSSYEQYF. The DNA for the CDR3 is TGCGCCAGCAGCTTGGTTGGGGGGGGACGAAGCTCCTACGAGCAGTACTTC.